Reported below is one T cell receptor beta chain. No antigen is known for it. These data are taken from a study of T cells in Graves' hyperthyroidism and ophthalmopathy. Hyperthyroidism patients were newly diagnosed, had disease duration under 2 months, and were aged 18 to 65 years. Uncontrolled infections, other autoimmune diseases, pregnancy or lactation led to exclusion of patients. Cells are PBMCs isolated from approximately 9.2 ml of fresh blood. It was RNA transcripts that yielded the amplified TCR beta CDR3 regions. First-round RT-PCR of the TCR CDR3 relied on the HTBI primer set. One entry per CDR3 protein results from TCRdb running MiXCR on the multiplex PCR reads. The data contain some 560,000 distinct CDR3 sequences, approximately 15% of them singletons. Study-level results: Blood held most thyroid clonotypes expanded above 0.001 frequency.

V lost 4 bases to trimming and J lost 5 bases, with 9 bases between them. The CDR3 spans 13 residues. Germline V gene sequence: CDR1 SGDLS, CDR2 YYNGEE. The receptor was derived from a woman aged 30 to 39 with Graves' hyperthyroidism. The sequencing sample was made of blood. J is TRBJ2-2 and V is TRBV9; the D is unclear. The CDR3 bases are TGTGCCAGCAGCCCCAGAGAGACCGGGGAGCTGTTTTTT. This codes for CASSPRETGELFF.